These T cell receptor beta chains were read from a single sample in a study of blood T cell repertoires in COVID-19. Sequencing was performed with immunoSEQ multiplex PCR; in TCRdb, only in-frame clones are kept and a portion is missing. The repertoire includes approximately 210,000 clones, roughly 84% of them detected once, and approximately 7.3% sits in the top ten. Material: PBMCs or T cells enriched from blood (not recorded which). The receptors originated from a man younger than 45 in a cohort exposed to, infected with or recovered from COVID-19 (not recorded which). The CDR3 runs from the conserved cysteine through the conserved F or W. A D gene is named only where the DNA matches it firmly. Clone size appears in some rows only: once, few, many, or a class for an expanded clone.

NA	TRBV11-3	TRBD2	TRBJ2-2	TGTGCCAGTGGGGTCTCCGGGACTAGCGGGAGGGGCACCGGGGAGCTGTTTTTT	CASGVSGTSGRGTGELFF
NA	TRBV12-3/TRBV12-4	NA	TRBJ2-7	TGTGCCAGCAGTTTCAATAGGGGTTACGAGCAGTACTTC	CASSFNRGYEQYF
NA	TRBV28	NA	TRBJ1-3	TGTGCCAGCAGTACGCAGGGTCTCCGCTCTGGAAACACTATATATTTT	CASSTQGLRSGNTIYF
NA	TRBV10-3	NA	TRBJ2-3	TGTGCCATCAGTGAGTCTTCTAGAAGCACAGATACGCAGTATTTT	CAISESSRSTDTQYF
NA	TRBV10-2	NA	TRBJ2-1	TGCGCCAGCAGGTCTGAGCCGGTGGTCCATGAGCAGTTCTTC	CASRSEPVVHEQFF
NA	TRBV27	TRBD1	TRBJ2-7	TGTGCCAGCAGGGACCCGGGACAGGGTGGTTACGAGCAGTACTTC	CASRDPGQGGYEQYF
NA	TRBV5-1	TRBD1	TRBJ2-5	TGCGCCAGCAGCAAAGGACAGGAAGAGACCCAGTACTTC	CASSKGQEETQYF
NA	TRBV6-1	TRBD2	TRBJ2-3	TGTGCCAGCAGTGAGGGGGGGGGAGGTGGAACAGATACGCAGTATTTT	CASSEGGGGGTDTQYF
NA	TRBV28	TRBD1	TRBJ1-5	TGTGCCAGCAGACCCGGGACAGGGGCGGGGAGTGGCAATCAGCCCCAGCATTTT	CASRPGTGAGSGNQPQHF
NA	TRBV27	NA	TRBJ1-5	TGTGCCAGCAGACTACACCAGAGCAATCAGCCCCAGCATTTT	CASRLHQSNQPQHF
NA	TRBV19	NA	TRBJ1-6	TGTGCCAGTAGATGGGGCGATAGCTCCTATAATTCACCCCTCCACTTT	CASRWGDSSYNSPLHF
NA	TRBV9	TRBD1	TRBJ2-3	TGTGCCAGCAGCACCCGACAGGGGAAAAACACAGATACGCAGTATTTT	CASSTRQGKNTDTQYF
NA	TRBV28	TRBD2	TRBJ2-1	TGTGCCAGCAGTTTACCGGGACTAGTATTTGAGCAGTTCTTC	CASSLPGLVFEQFF
once	TRBV20-1	NA	TRBJ1-1	TGCAGTGCTAGTTCGGGGGGCACTGAAGCTTTCTTT	CSASSGGTEAFF
NA	TRBV5-1	TRBD1	TRBJ1-3	TGCGCCAGCAGCTCCGGACAGGGGGCATTGGGAAACACCATATATTTT	CASSSGQGALGNTIYF
NA	TRBV28	TRBD1	TRBJ2-7	TGTGCCAGCAGTACCCAGGGGGCGCTTTCCTACGAGCAGTACTTC	CASSTQGALSYEQYF
NA	TRBV11-2	NA	TRBJ1-1	TGTGCCAGCAACAAACCTCCCGGACTCACTGAAGCTTTCTTT	CASNKPPGLTEAFF
NA	TRBV19	TRBD2	TRBJ2-3	TGTGCCAGTAGTATAGCCGGGAGGGCCATAGATACGCAGTATTTT	CASSIAGRAIDTQYF
NA	TRBV28	NA	TRBJ1-4	TGTGCCAGCAGTTTGTTCGACAGATTCGGTGAAAAACTGTTTTTT	CASSLFDRFGEKLFF
few	TRBV9	NA	TRBJ1-3	TGTGCCAGCAGCGTAGCTAGTGGAAACACCATATATTTT	CASSVASGNTIYF
NA	TRBV28	NA	TRBJ1-2	TGTGCCAGCCTTGGAGGACAGATTTCCTATGGCTACACCTTC	CASLGGQISYGYTF
once	TRBV27	NA	TRBJ2-5	TGTGCCAGCAGTTCCAGGCAGGACTACCAAGAGACCCAGTACTTC	CASSSRQDYQETQYF
once	TRBV11-3	TRBD1	TRBJ2-1	TGTGCCAGCAGCTTAGCGGACAGGGGGGGTTATGAGCAGTTCTTC	CASSLADRGGYEQFF
NA	TRBV7-3	NA	TRBJ1-2	TGTGCCAGCAGCCCCGCGGGCAGGGGCTTGGATGGCTACACCTTC	CASSPAGRGLDGYTF
NA	TRBV5-1	NA	TRBJ2-2	TGCGCCAGCAGCTTGGTATTAGCGTCAAACACCGGGGAGCTGTTTTTT	CASSLVLASNTGELFF
NA	TRBV27	NA	TRBJ1-3	TGTGCCAGCAGAAATCAGGGCCACTCTGGAAACACCATATATTTT	CASRNQGHSGNTIYF
once	TRBV7-9	TRBD1	TRBJ1-1	TGTGCCAGCAGCTCGCCCGGCGGACAGGGGGCAGGTACTGAAGCTTTCTTT	CASSSPGGQGAGTEAFF
NA	TRBV27	NA	TRBJ1-2	TGTGCCAGCGCGTCCGGGACACCGTCTTCAAGAGGCTACACCTTC	CASASGTPSSRGYTF
NA	TRBV7-2	TRBD1	TRBJ1-3	TGTGCCAGCAGCTCGGGACAGGGGGTTCTCTCTGGAAACACCATATATTTT	CASSSGQGVLSGNTIYF
NA	TRBV19	NA	TRBJ1-5	TGTGCCAGTAGTATTACAGATAGCAATCAGCCCCAGCATTTT	CASSITDSNQPQHF
NA	TRBV5-5	NA	TRBJ2-3	TGTGCCAGCAGCTTGGGAGGGGCGGGACGGTACACAGATACGCAGTATTTT	CASSLGGAGRYTDTQYF